This T cell receptor (beta chain) stems from a study of glioma-infiltrating T cells. Study information: WHO grade II oligodendrogliomas or astrocytomas, plus non-recurrent WHO grade IV glioblastomas, were sampled.

Only a few counts were recorded for this clonotype. Its target is not known. The study, taken as a whole, reports: Shared blood CDR3 signature motifs marked patients with low tissue-blood divergence.

V was clipped by 2 bases and J by 5 bases, with 10 bases between them. This CDR3 comprises 13 residues. CDR1 is SGHTA and CDR2 is FQGTGA in the germline V gene. The iRepertoire nested amplicon-rescue multiplex PCR amplified TCR alpha and beta CDR3s from RNA. TCRdb reanalysed the multiplex PCR reads using MiXCR and keeps one entry per CDR3 protein. The table records about 380,000 distinct CDR3 sequences, 41% of them present only once. The receptor's source is a human donor with low-grade glioma or glioblastoma, undergoing nonglioma brain surgery, or in good health (not recorded which). The chain uses TRBV7-3 and TRBJ2-7; D perhaps matches TRBD2 (5 bases). Sequencing was performed on glioma tissue, nonneoplastic brain tissue, or PBMCs (not recorded which). CDR3 in DNA: TGTGCCAGCAGCTTAGGGTCAGCGGACGAGCAGTACTTC. It encodes CASSLGSADEQYF. The whole variable domain, filled in from reference TRBV7-3 and TRBJ2-7, reads GAGVSQTPSNKVTEKGKYVELRCDPISGHTALYWYRQSLGQGPEFLIYFQGTGAADDSGLPNDRFFAVRPEGSVSTLKIQRTERGDSAVYLCASSLGSADEQYFGPGTRLTVT.